These 20 T cell receptor beta chains were sequenced from one sample in a study of cytomegalovirus exposure and HLA in healthy donors. 13 Jbeta primers and 60 Vbeta primers were used for the PCR. The repertoire was sequenced with immunoSEQ multiplex PCR; TCRdb's copy has only in-frame clones and lacks some. Of about 130,000 clones in the sample, 6.5% to 9.5% were seen once. Sequenced input: PBMCs. These receptors were obtained from a man aged 35 to 55 in good health and CMV-seronegative.

The V gene is TRBV7-9, the J gene TRBJ2-7; a possible D gene is TRBD2 (5 bases). Germline V gene lookup returns CDR1 SEHNR and CDR2 FQNEAQ (reference sequence). CDR3 length: 13 amino acids. V was clipped by 5 bases and J by 3 bases, with 11 bases between them. The CDR3 DNA follows: TGTGCCAGCAGCCTCTCGGGATACTACGAGCAGTACTTC. Its translation is CASSLSGYYEQYF.

The V gene is TRBV6-6, the J gene TRBJ1-5; D perhaps matches TRBD1 (6 bases). This CDR3 contains 16 residues. The V gene lost 5 bases and the J gene lost 2 bases, with 16 bases spanning the gap. From germline, CDR1 is MNHNY and CDR2 SVGAGI (reference sequence). CDR3 nucleotides: TGTGCCAGCAGTAACCTGGACAGAATGGGCAATCAGCCCCAGCATTTT. Its protein product is CASSNLDRMGNQPQHF.

This clone was detected only a few times. The CDR3 sequence: CASSVSYGDSSYEQYF. The CDR3 DNA reads TGTGCCAGTAGTGTTTCCTACGGGGACAGTTCCTACGAGCAGTACTTC. The V call is TRBV19, the J call TRBJ2-7; the match to TRBD1 covers 7 bases. After removal of 5 bases from V and 1 base from J, the junction contained 11 bases not matched to a gene. This CDR3 is built from 16 residues. Germline-derived CDR1 and CDR2 are LNHDA and SQIVND (reference sequence). Full variable domain (rest looked up from reference TRBV19 and TRBJ2-7): DGGITQSPKYLFRKEGQNVTLSCEQNLNHDAMYWYRQDPGQGLRLIYYSQIVNDFQKGDIAEGYSVSREKKESFPLTVTSAQKNPTAFYLCASSVSYGDSSYEQYFGPGTRLTVT.

This chain uses TRBV19 with TRBJ1-3; D is ambiguous. Trimming took 6 bases from V and 0 from J, leaving 12 bases between them. Germline-derived CDR1 and CDR2 are LNHDA and SQIVND (reference sequence). This CDR3 is built from 15 residues. CDR3 DNA: TGTGCCAGTAGCCCCCTTGTGAGCTCTGGAAACACCATATATTTT. Translation gives CASSPLVSSGNTIYF.

The chain combines TRBV9 with TRBJ1-1, with TRBD1 matching over 8 bases. V trimming: 3 bases; J trimming: 4 bases; junction bases outside the gene matches: 8. Germline V gives CDR1 SGDLS, CDR2 YYNGEE. CDR3 size: 15 residues. The CDR3 is CASSGGLTGGTEAFF. For the CDR3, the DNA is TGTGCCAGCAGCGGGGGGCTAACAGGGGGCACTGAAGCTTTCTTT.

The chain recombines TRBV29-1 with TRBJ1-1; 8 bases align to TRBD1. J was trimmed by 9 bases and V by 8 bases; bases with no gene match: 11. Germline CDR1 is SQVTM and CDR2 is ANQGSEA. The CDR3 spans 12 residues. The CDR3 DNA reads TGCAGCACCTGGAGAACAGGGGGTAAAGCTTTCTTT. Amino acid sequence: CSTWRTGGKAFF. Based on the CDR3 plus reference TRBV29-1 and TRBJ1-1, the full variable domain is SAVISQKPSRDICQRGTSLTIQCQVDSQVTMMFWYRQQPGQSLTLIATANQGSEATYESGFVIDKFPISRPNLTFSTLTVSNMSPEDSSIYLCSTWRTGGKAFFGQGTRLTVV.

This clone was counted only a few times. V is TRBV27 and J is TRBJ2-7; tentatively, D is TRBD2 (6 bases). CDR1 is MNHEY, CDR2 SMNVEV, per germline (reference sequence). The CDR3 consists of 13 residues. With 3 bases removed from V and 4 bases from J, the gap between germline ends came to 10 bases. CDR3 protein: CASSFRERYEQYF. CDR3 in DNA: TGTGCCAGCAGTTTCCGGGAGCGGTACGAGCAGTACTTC.

This clone was observed a handful of times. V usage is TRBV5-8 and J usage is TRBJ1-4, with D perhaps TRBD1 (5 bases). From germline, CDR1 is SGHTS and CDR2 YDEGEE. The V and J ends lost 6 bases and 8 bases respectively, with 17 bases between them. The CDR3 covers 14 residues. CDR3 DNA sequence: TGTGCCAGCATCAGGGTCCCACCCGGCGAAAAACTGTTTTTT. Its translation is CASIRVPPGEKLFF.

This clone turned up a few times. This rearrangement joins TRBV6-5 to TRBJ1-6; tentatively, D is TRBD1 (5 bases). CDR3 size: 15 residues. In germline, CDR1 is MNHEY, CDR2 SVGAGI. Trimming removed 7 bases at V and 7 bases at J, with 17 bases between. This CDR3 is CASISWGYRNSPLHF. The CDR3, as DNA: TGTGCCAGCATATCTTGGGGCTATCGGAATTCACCCCTCCACTTT.

CDR3 sequence reads: CASSPTGGLLYEQYF. The CDR3 DNA sequence: TGTGCCAGCAGTCCTACGGGGGGGCTTCTCTACGAGCAGTACTTC. The chain has TRBV27 and TRBJ2-7; 8 bases are a match to TRBD2. The germline V gene encodes CDR1 MNHEY and CDR2 SMNVEV (reference sequence). CDR3 length: 15 residues. V lost 5 bases, J lost 3 bases, and 9 bases stayed unmatched.

This clone was observed a few times. This rearrangement joins TRBV2 to TRBJ1-2; 11 nucleotides match TRBD1. V trimming: 3 bases; J trimming: 4 bases; junction bases outside the gene matches: 4. The CDR3 length is 15 residues. Germline-derived CDR1 and CDR2 are SNHLY and FYNNEI. The CDR3 coding sequence is TGTGCCAGCAGTGAGGGGACAGGGGGGCTCTATGGCTACACCTTC. This encodes CASSEGTGGLYGYTF.

This clone has more than one count but fewer than ten. The gene calls are TRBV21-1 and TRBJ1-3. TRBV21-1 is annotated as a pseudogene. The CDR3 is made up of 17 amino acids. The DNA for the CDR3 is TGTGCCAGCAGCAAATCGACGGGATACACCTCTGGAAACACCATATATTTT. Its translation is CASSKSTGYTSGNTIYF.

This clone has just a few counts. V and J are TRBV4-1 and TRBJ1-3, with D tentatively TRBD1 (5 bases). The V and J ends lost 4 bases and 0 bases respectively, with 13 bases between them. Germline V gene data show CDR1 as MGHRA and CDR2 as YSYEKL. This CDR3 contains 16 residues. CDR3 sequence (DNA): TGCGCCAGCAGCCCAGGGTCGGGGGGCTCTGGAAACACCATATATTTT. The encoded protein is CASSPGSGGSGNTIYF.

This clone was counted only a few times. The V and J genes are TRBV19 and TRBJ2-2; a possible D gene is TRBD2 (6 bases). Trimming shortened V by 11 bases and J by 4 bases, and 11 bases separated the two germline ends. Germline V gene sequence: CDR1 LNHDA, CDR2 SQIVND (reference sequence). CDR3 length equals 12 residues. The CDR3 spells CAGGDSTGELFF. The CDR3 DNA sequence: TGTGCCGGAGGGGACTCCACCGGGGAGCTGTTTTTT.

This chain connects TRBV4-1 to TRBJ2-2; 9 bases agree with TRBD1. Germline assignment: CDR1 MGHRA and CDR2 YSYEKL. This CDR3 contains 15 residues. V was pared by 4 bases and J by 5 bases, with 5 bases of the junction left unmatched. The CDR3 nucleotides are TGCGCCAGCAGCCCGGACAGGGGTCAGACCGGGGAGCTGTTTTTT. This sequence encodes CASSPDRGQTGELFF.

In this sample, this clone turned up a few times. The CDR3 sequence is CASFPGFDEQYF. The CDR3 coding sequence is TGTGCCAGTTTCCCAGGGTTCGACGAGCAGTACTTC. The chain couples TRBV28 to TRBJ2-7; maybe TRBD1 (5 bases). The CDR3 loop spans 12 amino acids. Trimming cost V 9 bases and J 5 bases, with 14 bases left between them. Looked up from germline, CDR1 is MDHEN and CDR2 is SYDVKM. Filled out from reference TRBV28 and TRBJ2-7, the complete variable domain reads DVKVTQSSRYLVKRTGEKVFLECVQDMDHENMFWYRQDPGLGLRLIYFSYDVKMKEKGDIPEGYSVSREKKERFSLILESASTNQTSMYLCASFPGFDEQYFGPGTRLTVT.

In this sample, this clone turned up a few times. Other nucleotide sequences in the sample specify the same CDR3. V gene TRBV7-9 combines with J gene TRBJ1-6; D ambiguous. Deletions cut 4 bases from V and 9 bases from J, with 16 bases between. The germline V gene encodes CDR1 SEHNR and CDR2 FQNEAQ (reference sequence). CDR3 length equals 15 residues. CDR3 amino acids: CASSSGEAIISPLHF. CDR3 coding DNA: TGTGCCAGCAGCTCGGGAGAAGCAATCATTTCACCCCTCCACTTT.

This clone was observed a few times. The chain recombines TRBV4-2 with TRBJ2-7, with 7 nucleotides matching TRBD1. The V gene end was trimmed by 0 bases and the J gene end by 12 bases; junction bases not matched to a gene: 8. The CDR3 contains 13 residues. The V gene's germline CDR1 is LGHNA and CDR2 YNFKEQ. CDR3 sequence: CASSQEQGLVRYF. The DNA for the CDR3 is TGTGCCAGCAGCCAAGAACAGGGGCTAGTGAGGTACTTC.

This clone was observed a few times. V gene TRBV19 combines with J gene TRBJ1-2; a possible D gene is TRBD1 (6 bases). CDR3 length: 15 amino acids. Deletions cut 6 bases from V and 4 bases from J, with 18 bases between. In germline, CDR1 is LNHDA, CDR2 SQIVND (reference sequence). CDR3 in amino acids: CASSRGQSAVYGYTF. The CDR3, as DNA: TGTGCCAGTAGCCGAGGACAGTCCGCCGTCTATGGCTACACCTTC.

In its sample, this clone was seen many times. This rearrangement joins TRBV4-3 to TRBJ2-5, with TRBD1 matching 11 bases. The trim removed 1 base at V and 5 bases at J, leaving 6 bases unmatched. The CDR3 covers 16 residues. CDR1 is LGHNA and CDR2 is YSLEER in the germline V gene. The CDR3 sequence is CASSQARTGGAETQYF. The CDR3 coding sequence is TGCGCCAGCAGCCAAGCGAGGACAGGGGGCGCGGAGACCCAGTACTTC.